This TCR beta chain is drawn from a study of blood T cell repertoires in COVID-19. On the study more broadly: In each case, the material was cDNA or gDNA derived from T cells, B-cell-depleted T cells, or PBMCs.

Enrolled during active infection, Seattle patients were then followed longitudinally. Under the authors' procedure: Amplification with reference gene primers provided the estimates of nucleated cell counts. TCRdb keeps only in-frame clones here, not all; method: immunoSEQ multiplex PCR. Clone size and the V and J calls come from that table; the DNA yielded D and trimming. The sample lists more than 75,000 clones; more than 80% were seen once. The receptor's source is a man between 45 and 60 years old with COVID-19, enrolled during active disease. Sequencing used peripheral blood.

CDR3 nucleotide sequence: TGCAGTGCTAGTCCCGGGACAGGCCCCTACGAGCAGTACTTC. Translated: CSASPGTGPYEQYF. The rearrangement uses TRBV20-1 and TRBJ2-7; 8 nucleotides agree with TRBD1. Germline trimming cut 3 bases from V and 2 bases from J; bases unmatched to any gene: 6. The length of the CDR3 is 14 residues. Germline V gene lookup returns CDR1 DFQATT and CDR2 SNEGSKA (reference sequence).